These 31 T cell receptor beta chains were all obtained from the same sample, sequenced in a study of cytomegalovirus exposure and HLA in healthy donors. Use of 60 Vbeta and 13 Jbeta primers characterized the PCR. The method was immunoSEQ multiplex PCR; TCRdb's version includes in-frame clones alone and lacks a portion of them. The sample includes roughly 170,000 clones, about four fifths of them seen just once. Sequencing used PBMCs. The receptors shown here come from a man between 25 and 39 years old in good health and CMV-seropositive.

As to this clone: The junction does not match germline at one end; this may be a read error. This sequence joins TRBV7-9 and TRBJ2-6; 10 positions agree with TRBD1. Germline loops: CDR1 SEHNR, CDR2 FQNEAQ (reference sequence). The CDR3 contains 19 residues. For the CDR3, the DNA is TGTTCCAGCAGCCCCCCCCCTGGTGACAGGGGGCAGGGGGCCAACGTCCTGACTTTC. Its protein product is CSSSPPPGDRGQGANVLTF.

V and J are TRBV11-2 and TRBJ1-2; 11 bases fit TRBD1. J was trimmed by 3 bases and V by 5 bases; bases with no gene match: 11. Germline V gives CDR1 SGHAT, CDR2 FQNNGV. The CDR3 spans 17 residues. CDR3 in amino acids: CASSLVRGTGGHYGYTF. The CDR3 coding sequence is TGTGCCAGCAGCCTAGTCCGGGGGACAGGGGGGCACTATGGCTACACCTTC.

V usage is TRBV5-1 and J usage is TRBJ2-3, with D possibly TRBD2 on 5 matching bases. V shed 4 bases and J shed 2 bases, with 14 bases lying between them. The CDR3 spans 15 residues. Per germline, CDR1 SGHRS and CDR2 YFSETQ. The CDR3 DNA reads TGCGCCAGCAGCGGGGAGCAGGCCTACACAGATACGCAGTATTTT. Protein: CASSGEQAYTDTQYF.

This clone came up a few times. J is TRBJ1-2 and V is TRBV7-2; possible D gene TRBD1, 6 bases. Germline values: CDR1 SGHTA, CDR2 FQGNSA. CDR3 length equals 14 residues. V was cut by 2 bases and J by 4 bases, with 11 bases left in between. The CDR3: CASSLTGFLYGYTF. CDR3 sequence (DNA): TGTGCCAGCAGCTTAACAGGGTTCCTCTATGGCTACACCTTC.

The chain has TRBV9 and TRBJ2-3, with TRBD2 as a possible D gene (5 bases). The germline V gene encodes CDR1 SGDLS and CDR2 YYNGEE. V was shortened by 0 bases and J by 4 bases, with 15 bases between the two germline ends. The length of the CDR3 is 16 residues. CDR3 sequence: CASSVAGEPLADTQYF. The CDR3 nucleotides are TGTGCCAGCAGCGTAGCCGGGGAGCCCCTCGCAGATACGCAGTATTTT.

The CDR3 reads CASSAPGRGTEAFF. CDR3 nucleotides: TGTGCCAGCAGTGCCCCCGGCCGGGGGACTGAAGCTTTCTTT. The gene calls are TRBV6-1 and TRBJ1-1, with D maybe TRBD1 (5 bases). Trimming removed 4 bases at V and 5 bases at J, with 14 bases between. From germline, CDR1 is MNHNS and CDR2 SASEGT. The CDR3 runs 14 residues.

This clone was counted once. The rearrangement links TRBV5-4 to TRBJ2-5; TRBD2 aligns across 9 bases. The tail of the sequence fits TRBJ2-7 better, so the J call may be wrong. CDR3 size: 15 residues. Germline CDR1 and CDR2: SGHNT and YYREEE (reference sequence). In DNA form, the CDR3 reads TGTGCCAGCAGCTTGCCGGCGGGAGGGTCGTACGAGCAGTACTTC. Its translation: CASSLPAGGSYEQYF.

V gene TRBV28 combines with J gene TRBJ2-3; 8 positions agree with TRBD1. This CDR3 contains 15 residues. Germline trimming cut 6 bases from V and 5 bases from J; bases unmatched to any gene: 10. Germline CDR1 and CDR2: MDHEN and SYDVKM. This CDR3 reads CASSRGQGLVDTQYF. In nucleotides, the CDR3 is TGTGCCAGCAGCCGCGGACAGGGATTGGTAGATACGCAGTATTTT.

This clone was recorded only once. The rearrangement joins TRBV14 to TRBJ2-7, with 8 bases aligning to TRBD2. V trimming: 4 bases; J trimming: 3 bases; junction bases outside the gene matches: 2. The CDR3 loop spans 13 amino acids. In germline, CDR1 is SGHDN, CDR2 FVKESK. Written as DNA, the CDR3 is TGTGCCAGCAGCCCGGGACTAGGCTACGAGCAGTACTTC. It yields the protein CASSPGLGYEQYF. Full variable domain (outside the CDR3, taken from reference TRBV14 and TRBJ2-7): EAGVTQFPSHSVIEKGQTVTLRCDPISGHDNLYWYRRVMGKEIKFLLHFVKESKQDESGMPNNRFLAERTGGTYSTLKVQPAELEDSGVYFCASSPGLGYEQYFGPGTRLTVT.

The V call is TRBV28, the J call TRBJ2-2; 7 bases are a match to TRBD1. Germline V gives CDR1 MDHEN, CDR2 SYDVKM. After removal of 7 bases from V and 6 bases from J, the junction contained 5 bases not matched to a gene. This CDR3 comprises 13 residues. The CDR3 nucleotides read TGTGCCAGCAAAACAGGGGACGCCGGGGAGCTGTTTTTT. It is translated as CASKTGDAGELFF. The variable domain in full, with the rest retrieved from reference TRBV28 and TRBJ2-2, is DVKVTQSSRYLVKRTGEKVFLECVQDMDHENMFWYRQDPGLGLRLIYFSYDVKMKEKGDIPEGYSVSREKKERFSLILESASTNQTSMYLCASKTGDAGELFFGEGSRLTVL.

The genes are TRBV4-1 and TRBJ2-3; D is possibly TRBD2 (6 bases). Trimming left V 3 bases short and J 7 bases short, with 8 bases between. Germline values: CDR1 MGHRA, CDR2 YSYEKL. There are 12 residues in the CDR3. Here the CDR3 DNA reads TGCGCCAGCAGCCAGGAGGGGTATACGCAGTATTTT. Translated: CASSQEGYTQYF.

The rearrangement links TRBV7-9 to TRBJ1-4, with D possibly being TRBD1 (6 bases). Per germline, CDR1 SEHNR and CDR2 FQNEAQ (reference sequence). Trimming pared 3 bases from V and 5 bases from J, leaving 10 bases between. The CDR3 totals 14 residues. The CDR3 here is CASSFSQGNEKLFF. The DNA for the CDR3 is TGTGCCAGCAGCTTTAGTCAGGGGAATGAAAAACTGTTTTTT.

The genes are TRBV19 and TRBJ2-7; possible D gene TRBD1, 6 bases. Germline V gives CDR1 LNHDA, CDR2 SQIVND (reference sequence). Trimming took off 5 bases at V and 0 bases at J, with 17 bases between the two ends. The CDR3 sequence is 16 residues long. CDR3 DNA sequence: TGTGCCAGTAGTTCACCGGGACAAAGGAGCTCCTACGAGCAGTACTTC. It is translated as CASSSPGQRSSYEQYF.

J is TRBJ2-3 and V is TRBV5-8; 11 nucleotides match TRBD2. The CDR3 is 17 amino acids. Germline CDR1 SGHTS, CDR2 YDEGEE. The V gene end was trimmed by 3 bases and the J gene end by 0 bases; junction bases not matched to a gene: 6. CDR3 region: CASSSGTSGLSTDTQYF. CDR3 sequence (DNA): TGTGCCAGCAGCTCCGGGACTAGCGGCTTAAGCACAGATACGCAGTATTTT.

The gene calls are TRBV9 and TRBJ1-2; 9 bases map to TRBD1. The ends lost 3 bases at V and 2 bases at J; junction bases unmatched: 8. This CDR3 has 16 residues. Germline V CDR1 and CDR2: SGDLS, YYNGEE. This CDR3 reads CASSAGQGPKNYGYTF. The CDR3 bases are TGTGCCAGCAGCGCTGGACAGGGGCCAAAAAACTATGGCTACACCTTC.

This chain connects TRBV29-1 to TRBJ2-7; 14 bases match TRBD2. Losses at the gene ends were 6 bases for V and 6 bases for J; bases not matched to a gene: 10. This CDR3 spans 15 amino acids. Germline V lookup: CDR1 SQVTM, CDR2 ANQGSEA. The CDR3 protein is CSVAIGTSGSFEQYF. In DNA, the CDR3 is TGCAGCGTCGCAATTGGGACTAGCGGGAGTTTCGAGCAGTACTTC.

The gene calls are TRBV11-2 and TRBJ2-7; TRBD2 aligns across 13 bases. J lost 7 bases, V lost 5 bases, and 8 bases had no gene match. The CDR3 length is 15 residues. The germline V gene has CDR1 SGHAT and CDR2 FQNNGV. The CDR3 spells CASSGRTSGRGEQYF. CDR3 sequence (DNA): TGTGCCAGCAGCGGGCGGACTAGCGGGAGAGGGGAGCAGTACTTC.

This clone has more than one count but fewer than ten. The chain combines TRBV5-6 with TRBJ1-5, with D maybe TRBD1 (5 bases). This CDR3 has 14 residues. Germline loops: CDR1 SGHDT, CDR2 YYEEEE. Trimming took off 4 bases at V and 4 bases at J, with 12 bases between the two ends. The CDR3 nucleotides read TGTGCCAGCAGCGCACAGGCAGGGAATCAGCCCCAGCATTTT. Translating gives CASSAQAGNQPQHF.

V gene TRBV11-2 combines with J gene TRBJ1-6; D is unclear. The germline V gene encodes CDR1 SGHAT and CDR2 FQNNGV. Trimming cost V 5 bases and J 0 bases, with 11 bases left between them. This CDR3 spans 16 amino acids. The CDR3 region is CASSHSVSSYNSPLHF. The CDR3 DNA reads TGTGCCAGCAGCCACAGTGTGAGCTCCTATAATTCACCCCTCCACTTT.

V gene TRBV2 combines with J gene TRBJ2-1, with TRBD1 identical over 10 bases. With V trimmed by 6 bases and J by 5 bases, 7 bases remained unmatched. The CDR3 is made up of 15 amino acids. Per the germline V gene, CDR1 is SNHLY and CDR2 is FYNNEI. CDR3: CASRTRQGANNEQFF. CDR3 bases: TGTGCCAGCAGAACCAGACAGGGGGCAAACAATGAGCAGTTCTTC.

The CDR3 protein is CASSFTGEQPQHF. CDR3 bases: TGTGCCAGCAGCTTCACAGGGGAACAGCCCCAGCATTTT. The chain has TRBV7-9 and TRBJ1-5, with 7 bases matching TRBD1. Germline CDR1 is SEHNR and CDR2 is FQNEAQ (reference sequence). Trimming cost V 3 bases and J 7 bases; bases outside gene matches: 3. CDR3 length: 13 amino acids.

By share, this clone counts as medium-sized (0.01 to 0.1%). V usage is TRBV6-5 and J usage is TRBJ2-7, with 7 bases lining up with TRBD2. The junction had 0 bases not matched to a gene; V was cut back by 0 bases and J by 4 bases. The CDR3 length is 13 residues. Germline V gene lookup returns CDR1 MNHEY and CDR2 SVGAGI. For the CDR3, the DNA is TGTGCCAGCAGTTACTCAGCGGGATACGAGCAGTACTTC. Translating it yields CASSYSAGYEQYF.

This chain links TRBV6-5 with TRBJ1-1, with a tentative D call TRBD1 (6 bases). Germline V gene sequence: CDR1 MNHEY, CDR2 SVGAGI. V lost 8 bases and J lost 0, with 16 bases in between. CDR3 length equals 15 residues. The CDR3 sequence is CASRRRGNMNTEAFF. In nucleotides, the CDR3 is TGTGCCAGCCGCCGTAGGGGGAATATGAACACTGAAGCTTTCTTT.

The gene calls are TRBV7-9 and TRBJ2-7, with D perhaps matching TRBD2 (6 bases). Germline V CDR1 and CDR2: SEHNR, FQNEAQ (reference sequence). The CDR3 has 17 residues. The ends were cut back, 5 bases at V and 0 bases at J, with 20 bases in the middle. The CDR3 DNA sequence: TGTGCCAGCAGCCCCCCCGGTGGGACTCCAAGCTCCTACGAGCAGTACTTC. Translated: CASSPPGGTPSSYEQYF. Supplemented by reference TRBV7-9 and TRBJ2-7, the full variable domain reads DTGVSQNPRHKITKRGQNVTFRCDPISEHNRLYWYRQTLGQGPEFLTYFQNEAQLEKSRLLSDRFSAERPKGSFSTLEIQRTEQGDSAMYLCASSPPGGTPSSYEQYFGPGTRLTVT.

The rearrangement joins TRBV5-1 to TRBJ2-3; TRBD2 is a possible D gene (6 bases). CDR3 length: 17 amino acids. Germline V gene lookup returns CDR1 SGHRS and CDR2 YFSETQ. Trimming took off 0 bases at V and 2 bases at J, with 16 bases between the two ends. The CDR3: CASSLGILADFTDTQYF. CDR3 nucleotides: TGCGCCAGCAGCTTGGGTATACTAGCCGATTTCACAGATACGCAGTATTTT.

The chain links TRBV6-5 to TRBJ1-1; TRBD1 matches at 7 bases. The CDR3 runs to 15 residues. V dropped 7 bases and J dropped 8; count of bases not matched to a gene: 16. Germline assignment: CDR1 MNHEY and CDR2 SVGAGI. CDR3 sequence (DNA): TGTGCCAGCAAGGGGACAGCAGACAATCTGGTAGAAGCTTTCTTT. Residues: CASKGTADNLVEAFF.

The V and J genes are TRBV7-3 and TRBJ2-5; 11 bases match TRBD2. The CDR3 is 16 residues long. The germline CDR1 and CDR2 sequences are SGHTA and FQGTGA. V trimming: 2 bases; J trimming: 3 bases; junction bases outside the gene matches: 5. Here the CDR3 reads CASSLGGTSGKETQYF. The CDR3 DNA reads as TGTGCCAGCAGCTTAGGGGGGACTAGCGGAAAAGAGACCCAGTACTTC.

V gene TRBV5-4 combines with J gene TRBJ1-3; 7 bases match TRBD1. The length of the CDR3 is 16 residues. V dropped 4 bases and J dropped 2; count of bases not matched to a gene: 9. Germline values: CDR1 SGHNT, CDR2 YYREEE (reference sequence). CDR3 protein: CASSRDSGVAGNTIYF. The CDR3 DNA follows: TGTGCCAGCAGCAGGGACAGTGGGGTAGCTGGAAACACCATATATTTT.

This chain links TRBV4-1 with TRBJ2-7; 8 bases are shared with TRBD2. Trimming removed 0 bases from V and 4 bases from J; junction bases left unmatched: 8. Germline CDR1 is MGHRA and CDR2 is YSYEKL. The CDR3 has 16 amino acids. Written as DNA, the CDR3 is TGCGCCAGCAGCCAAGATAGGGGACTAGACGAATACGAGCAGTACTTC. This sequence encodes CASSQDRGLDEYEQYF.

V is TRBV28 and J is TRBJ2-4, with D perhaps TRBD1 (8 bases). Germline loops: CDR1 MDHEN, CDR2 SYDVKM. CDR3 length: 15 amino acids. Deletions cut 3 bases from V and 6 bases from J, with 15 bases between. The CDR3 is CASSFAGGGRNIQYF. The CDR3 DNA reads as TGTGCCAGCAGTTTTGCAGGGGGCGGGAGAAACATTCAGTACTTC.

The chain joins TRBV7-9 to TRBJ2-7; 7 nucleotides agree with TRBD1. The CDR3 loop spans 15 amino acids. With V trimmed by 4 bases and J by 4 bases, 10 bases remained unmatched. Germline lookup yields CDR1 SEHNR and CDR2 FQNEAQ (reference sequence). The DNA for the CDR3 is TGTGCCAGCAGCTCAGGGGGTGACCTTATATACGAGCAGTACTTC. Translation gives CASSSGGDLIYEQYF.